A selection of T cell receptor beta chains follows, all from one sample in a study of OX40 agonist ivuxolimab in advanced cancers. Assay used: immunoSEQ multiplex PCR; TCRdb lists only in-frame clones, some missing. The table records about 14,000 clones, about four fifths of them present only once. The sample in question was CD4+ or CD8+ T cells sorted from blood, obtained in a trial of the OX40 agonist ivuxolimab. The receptors originated from an adult with an advanced solid tumor such as melanoma, head and neck, liver or kidney cancer. Both conserved end residues are part of each CDR3. A D gene is named only where the DNA matches it firmly. Some rows mark clone size as missing; the rest say once, few, many or name a class of expanded clone.

CDR3	DNA	V	size	J	D
CASSRGEGGDNEQFF	TGTGCCAGTAGTAGGGGGGAGGGCGGTGACAATGAGCAGTTCTTC	TRBV19	NA	TRBJ2-1	TRBD2
CASSKALSGDQPQHF	TGTGCCAGCAGCAAAGCGCTTTCCGGAGATCAGCCCCAGCATTTT	TRBV21-1	few	TRBJ1-5	NA
CASSTPPSGISYEQYF	TGTGCCAGCAGCACTCCGCCTAGCGGGATCTCCTACGAGCAGTACTTC	TRBV7-9	NA	TRBJ2-7	TRBD2
CSVPTLGTQYF	TGCAGTGTTCCCACCTTAGGGACCCAGTACTTC	TRBV20-1	NA	TRBJ2-5	NA
CASSTGQGITGELFF	TGTGCCAGCAGCACGGGACAGGGGATTACCGGGGAGCTGTTTTTT	TRBV11-3	NA	TRBJ2-2	TRBD1
CASSPPTSGSYEQYF	TGTGCCAGCAGCCCCCCAACTAGCGGGAGTTACGAGCAGTACTTC	TRBV6-5	NA	TRBJ2-7	TRBD2
CASSLTSASHEQYF	TGTGCCAGCAGTTTAACTAGCGCGTCTCACGAGCAGTACTTC	TRBV27	NA	TRBJ2-7	TRBD2
CASTPPEASYNEQFF	TGTGCCAGTACCCCTCCGGAGGCTAGCTACAATGAGCAGTTCTTC	TRBV19	few	TRBJ2-1	NA
CASSQDPWGSDNEQFF	TGCGCCAGCAGCCAAGATCCATGGGGCTCTGACAATGAGCAGTTCTTC	TRBV4-3	NA	TRBJ2-1	NA
CASSPGTGLGTEAFF	TGTGCCAGCTCACCCGGGACAGGGCTGGGCACTGAAGCTTTCTTT	TRBV18	NA	TRBJ1-1	TRBD1
CASSSWAESYEQYF	TGTGCCAGCAGTTCTTGGGCGGAATCCTACGAGCAGTACTTC	TRBV27	NA	TRBJ2-7	NA
CASSLATGYEQYF	TGCGCCAGCAGCTTGGCCACCGGGTACGAGCAGTACTTC	TRBV5-1	few	TRBJ2-7	NA
CAWSVWAGDTQYF	TGTGCCTGGAGTGTTTGGGCTGGGGATACGCAGTATTTT	TRBV30	few	TRBJ2-3	NA
CASSESGGAYEQYF	TGTGCCAGCAGTGAATCAGGGGGCGCTTACGAGCAGTACTTC	TRBV25-1	NA	TRBJ2-7	TRBD1
CAWSRSASFNEQYF	TGTGCCTGGAGTAGGTCAGCCTCGTTCAACGAGCAGTACTTC	TRBV30	NA	TRBJ2-7	NA